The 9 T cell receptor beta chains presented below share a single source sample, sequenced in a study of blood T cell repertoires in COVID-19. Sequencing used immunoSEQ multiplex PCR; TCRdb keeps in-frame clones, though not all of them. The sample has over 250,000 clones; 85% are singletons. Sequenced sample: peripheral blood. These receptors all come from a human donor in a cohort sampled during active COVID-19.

The CDR3 sequence is CASSQGLGTGVAFF. CDR3 in DNA: TGTGCCAGCAGCCAAGGGCTCGGGACAGGGGTCGCTTTCTTT. V is TRBV14 and J is TRBJ1-1, with 10 bases that match TRBD1. CDR3 length: 14 residues. The germline V gene has CDR1 SGHDN and CDR2 FVKESK. V was pared by 1 base and J by 11 bases, with 7 bases of the junction left unmatched.

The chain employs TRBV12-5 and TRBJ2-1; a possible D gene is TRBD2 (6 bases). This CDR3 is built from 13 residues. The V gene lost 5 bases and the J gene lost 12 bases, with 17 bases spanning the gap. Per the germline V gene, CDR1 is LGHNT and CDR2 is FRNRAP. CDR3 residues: CASGPLPGERQFF. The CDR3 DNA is TGTGCTAGTGGTCCCCTACCGGGGGAGAGGCAGTTCTTC.

The CDR3 protein is CASSLKTDPWAFF. DNA for the CDR3: TGTGCCAGCAGCTTAAAGACAGATCCCTGGGCTTTCTTT. J is TRBJ1-1 and V is TRBV7-9; TRBD1 is a possible D gene (5 bases). V shed 2 bases and J shed 11 bases, with 15 bases lying between them. Per germline, CDR1 SEHNR and CDR2 FQNEAQ (reference sequence). The CDR3 covers 13 residues.

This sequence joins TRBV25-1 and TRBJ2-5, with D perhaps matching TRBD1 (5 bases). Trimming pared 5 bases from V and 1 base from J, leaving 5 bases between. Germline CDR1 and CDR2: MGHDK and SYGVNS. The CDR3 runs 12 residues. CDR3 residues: CASSRGQETQYF. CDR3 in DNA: TGTGCCAGCAGTAGGGGCCAAGAGACCCAGTACTTC.

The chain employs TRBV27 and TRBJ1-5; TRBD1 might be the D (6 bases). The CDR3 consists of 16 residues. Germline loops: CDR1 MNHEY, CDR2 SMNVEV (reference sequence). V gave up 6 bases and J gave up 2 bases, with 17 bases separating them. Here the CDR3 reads CASSPPRGRGNQPQHF. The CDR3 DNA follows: TGTGCCAGCAGCCCACCCAGGGGTAGGGGCAATCAGCCCCAGCATTTT.

The DNA for the CDR3 is TGTGCCAGCAGCCCCCGGCAAGCGGGGACTAATGAAAAACTGTTTTTT. Protein sequence: CASSPRQAGTNEKLFF. The chain links TRBV7-2 to TRBJ1-4; D is undetermined. The CDR3 spans 16 residues. Between the trimmed V and J ends, which lost 5 bases and 2 bases, there was a span of 15 bases. Germline CDR1 reads SGHTA; CDR2 reads FQGNSA. Using reference TRBV7-2 and TRBJ1-4 for the parts outside the CDR3, the full variable domain is GAGVSQSPSNKVTEKGKDVELRCDPISGHTALYWYRQSLGQGLEFLIYFQGNSAPDKSGLPSDRFSAERTGGSVSTLTIQRTQQEDSAVYLCASSPRQAGTNEKLFFGSGTQLSVL.

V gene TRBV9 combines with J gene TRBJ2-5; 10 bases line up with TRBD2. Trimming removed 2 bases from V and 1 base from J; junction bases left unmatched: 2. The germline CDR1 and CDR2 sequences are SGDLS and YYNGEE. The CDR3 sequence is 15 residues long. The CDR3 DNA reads TGTGCCAGCAGCGTGACTAGCGGGCGCCAAGAGACCCAGTACTTC. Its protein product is CASSVTSGRQETQYF. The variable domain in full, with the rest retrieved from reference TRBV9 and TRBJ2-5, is DSGVTQTPKHLITATGQRVTLRCSPRSGDLSVYWYQQSLDQGLQFLIQYYNGEERAKGNILERFSAQQFPDLHSELNLSSLELGDSALYFCASSVTSGRQETQYFGPGTRLLVL.

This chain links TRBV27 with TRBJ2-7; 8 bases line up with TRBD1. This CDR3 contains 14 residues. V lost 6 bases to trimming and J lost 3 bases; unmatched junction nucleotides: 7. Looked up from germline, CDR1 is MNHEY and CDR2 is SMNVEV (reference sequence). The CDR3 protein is CASRTGTGFYEQYF. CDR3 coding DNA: TGTGCCAGCAGAACCGGGACAGGTTTCTACGAGCAGTACTTC.

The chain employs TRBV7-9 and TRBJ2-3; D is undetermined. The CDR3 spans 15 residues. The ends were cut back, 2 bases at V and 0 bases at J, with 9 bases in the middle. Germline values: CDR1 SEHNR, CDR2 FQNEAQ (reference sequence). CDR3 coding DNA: TGTGCCAGCAGCTTACTAGAAACTAGCACAGATACGCAGTATTTT. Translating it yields CASSLLETSTDTQYF.